The T cell receptor beta chain described here comes from a study of blood T cell repertoires in COVID-19. About the study: Acute-phase and convalescent COVID-19 samples originated in the United States, Italy and Spain. T cells, B-cell-depleted T cells, or PBMCs provided the cDNA or gDNA that served as material.

CDR1 SGHRS and CDR2 YFSETQ come from the germline V gene. The junction had 12 bases not matched to a gene; V was cut back by 3 bases and J by 4 bases. This CDR3 has 17 residues. Enrolment of Seattle patients took place during active infection, and they were followed longitudinally. Under the authors' procedure: It was from reference gene primer amplification that nucleated cell counts were estimated. The repertoire was sequenced with immunoSEQ multiplex PCR; TCRdb's copy has only in-frame clones and lacks some. V, J and clone size are taken as reported in that table, and D and trimming were inferred from the DNA itself. Seen here are 350,000 to 450,000 clones, more than 70% observed once, and the top ten hold 2.3%.

The receptor was isolated from a woman aged 55-69 years with COVID-19, enrolled during active disease. Sample: peripheral blood. The V gene is TRBV5-1, the J gene TRBJ2-5; the match to TRBD2 covers 10 bases. This chain's CDR3 is CASSSDPEASGGETQYF. Here the CDR3 DNA reads TGCGCCAGCAGCTCCGACCCGGAGGCTAGCGGGGGAGAGACCCAGTACTTC.